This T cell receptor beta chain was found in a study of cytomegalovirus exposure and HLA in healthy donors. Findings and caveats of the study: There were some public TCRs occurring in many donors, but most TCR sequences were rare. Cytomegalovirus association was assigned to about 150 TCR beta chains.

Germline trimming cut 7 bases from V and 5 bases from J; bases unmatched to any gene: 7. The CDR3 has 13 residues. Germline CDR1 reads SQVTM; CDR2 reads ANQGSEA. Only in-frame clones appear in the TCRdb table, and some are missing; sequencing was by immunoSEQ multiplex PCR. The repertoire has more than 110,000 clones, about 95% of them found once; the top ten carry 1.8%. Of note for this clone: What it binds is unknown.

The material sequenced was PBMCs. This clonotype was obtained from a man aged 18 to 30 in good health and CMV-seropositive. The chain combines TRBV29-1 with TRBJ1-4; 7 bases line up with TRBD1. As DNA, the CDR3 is TGCAGCGCACAGGGGCAGGGAAATGAAAAACTGTTTTTT. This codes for CSAQGQGNEKLFF.